These 32 T cell receptor beta chains came from one sample sequenced in a study of T cells after yellow fever vaccination (dated by TCRdb to between 2018 and 2021). Libraries were prepared through 5' RACE. Sequencer: Illumina HiSeq 2500. TCRdb applied fastp at Q25 and MiXCR to the public reads, then kept only in-frame beta chains. Duplicate CDR3 protein sequences are folded into a single record with the most common DNA and genes. The sample includes approximately 550,000 distinct CDR3 sequences, with roughly 21% observed a single time. The ten top clones hold about 13% of the sample. The sample's treatment or condition label is to be understood as: live attenuated yellow fever vaccine strain. The sample here was PBMCs, taken 15 days after the yellow fever booster vaccination. These receptors were collected from a man aged 30 to 39 who received the YFV17D yellow fever vaccine.

V gene TRBV6-1 combines with J gene TRBJ2-2; possibly TRBD2 for D (7 bases). The V end lost 7 bases, the J end lost 7 bases, and 19 bases lay between the germline ends. This CDR3 is built from 15 residues. CDR1 and CDR2 from the germline V gene are MNHNS and SASEGT. CDR3 bases: TGTGCCAGCAAACGCGTCCGGGGGGCCGGCGGGGAGCTGTTTTTT. Encoded protein: CASKRVRGAGGELFF.

The chain uses TRBV6-2 or TRBV6-3 and TRBJ2-3; the D gene is possibly TRBD2 (6 bases). Trimming removed 8 bases at V and 3 bases at J, with 15 bases between. Per germline, CDR1 MNHEY and CDR2 SVGEGT. The length of the CDR3 is 14 residues. CDR3 residues: CASRGWTGTDTQYF. CDR3 in DNA: TGTGCCAGCCGGGGGTGGACTGGAACAGATACGCAGTATTTT.

The chain carries TRBV6-5 and TRBJ2-1; D gene unclear. The V gene lost 2 bases and the J gene lost 8 bases, with 10 bases spanning the gap. The CDR3 loop spans 13 amino acids. CDR1 is MNHEY, CDR2 SVGAGI, per germline. The CDR3 protein is CASSYALLYEQFF. The CDR3 bases are TGTGCCAGCAGTTACGCTCTTTTGTATGAGCAGTTCTTC.

The chain combines TRBV30 with TRBJ2-2, with TRBD1 matching over 9 bases. CDR3 length: 14 residues. Germline lookup yields CDR1 GTSNPN and CDR2 SVGIG (reference sequence). The junction had 8 bases not matched to a gene; V was cut back by 5 bases and J by 7 bases. CDR3 residues: CAWAGTGLGGELFF. The CDR3 DNA follows: TGTGCCTGGGCCGGGACAGGGCTTGGCGGGGAGCTGTTTTTT.

This clonotype has a handful of counts. The chain joins TRBV7-2 to TRBJ2-3; D not certain. The CDR3 consists of 13 residues. From germline, CDR1 is SGHTA and CDR2 FQGNSA. The ends were cut back, 0 bases at V and 11 bases at J, with 12 bases in the middle. The CDR3 nucleotides are TGTGCCAGCAGCTTAGCGCCCCAGGATTTGCAGTATTTT. Translated, it gives CASSLAPQDLQYF.

The chain's CDR3 is CATSEKGQGAGTQYF. CDR3 sequence (DNA): TGTGCCACCAGTGAAAAGGGACAGGGGGCGGGGACCCAGTACTTC. This chain connects TRBV24-1 to TRBJ2-5; TRBD1 matches at 12 bases. Germline V gene lookup returns CDR1 KGHDR and CDR2 SFDVKD. Trimming cost V 4 bases and J 7 bases; bases outside gene matches: 6. The CDR3 runs 15 residues.

This clonotype was seen a few times. The chain links TRBV7-3 to TRBJ2-3; 7 nucleotides align to TRBD2. V shed 3 bases and J 3 bases; nucleotides not matched to a gene: 6. Germline CDR1 reads SGHTA; CDR2 reads FQGTGA. The CDR3 spans 15 residues. In DNA form, the CDR3 reads TGTGCCAGCAGCTTGAGTAGCGGGCAGACAGATACGCAGTATTTT. Translation gives CASSLSSGQTDTQYF.

The chain is built from TRBV10-3 and TRBJ2-1; D remains unclear. Trimming removed 10 bases at V and 7 bases at J, with 14 bases between. Germline values: CDR1 ENHRY, CDR2 SYGVKD. This CDR3 has 12 amino acids. This CDR3 reads CATTKTENEQFF. As DNA, the CDR3 is TGTGCCACCACAAAAACCGAGAATGAGCAGTTCTTC.

This clonotype occurred many times. V is TRBV6-1 and J is TRBJ1-2; D is unresolved. V lost 2 bases, J lost 9 bases, and 10 bases lay in between. This CDR3 is 12 amino acids long. Looked up from germline, CDR1 is MNHNS and CDR2 is SASEGT. CDR3 amino acids: CASSEINASYTF. DNA for the CDR3: TGTGCCAGCAGTGAAATCAACGCTAGCTACACCTTC.

This chain joins TRBV9 and TRBJ2-7; 10 bases line up with TRBD2. CDR1 and CDR2 from the germline V gene are SGDLS and YYNGEE. The CDR3 runs 15 residues. V lost 3 bases to trimming and J lost 6 bases; unmatched junction nucleotides: 9. In nucleotides, the CDR3 is TGTGCCAGCAGCGCGGGGGGCTTAGCGGGAGGCGAGCAGTACTTC. Translation gives CASSAGGLAGGEQYF. The entire variable domain, with the rest obtained from reference TRBV9 and TRBJ2-7, is as follows: DSGVTQTPKHLITATGQRVTLRCSPRSGDLSVYWYQQSLDQGLQFLIQYYNGEERAKGNILERFSAQQFPDLHSELNLSSLELGDSALYFCASSAGGLAGGEQYFGPGTRLTVT.

This chain joins TRBV5-1 and TRBJ2-7; a possible D gene is TRBD1 (5 bases). CDR3 length: 13 amino acids. In germline, CDR1 is SGHRS, CDR2 YFSETQ. V was cut by 3 bases and J by 3 bases, with 10 bases left in between. The CDR3 sequence: CASSSGHVYEQYF. In DNA, the CDR3 is TGCGCCAGCAGCTCAGGACACGTCTACGAGCAGTACTTC. Drawing the rest from reference TRBV5-1 and TRBJ2-7, the complete variable domain is KAGVTQTPRYLIKTRGQQVTLSCSPISGHRSVSWYQQTPGQGLQFLFEYFSETQRNKGNFPGRFSGRQFSNSRSEMNVSTLELGDSALYLCASSSGHVYEQYFGPGTRLTVT.

This chain links TRBV7-2 with TRBJ2-7; D possibly corresponds to TRBD2 (5 bases). Trimming shortened V by 8 bases and J by 1 base, and 12 bases separated the two germline ends. This CDR3 spans 13 amino acids. Germline CDR1 reads SGHTA; CDR2 reads FQGNSA. The CDR3 DNA is TGTGCCAGCGCCCTAGCTGCTTCCTACGAGCAGTACTTC. Translated, it gives CASALAASYEQYF.

This clonotype was counted a few times. The V gene is TRBV7-9, the J gene TRBJ2-7; the D is unclear. The CDR3 spans 15 residues. Germline V gene lookup returns CDR1 SEHNR and CDR2 FQNEAQ (reference sequence). The ends were cut back, 6 bases at V and 5 bases at J, with 20 bases in the middle. Written as DNA, the CDR3 is TGTGCCAGCAGGCCCGGTCCGTTGACCCAAGACGAGCAGTACTTC. This translates into CASRPGPLTQDEQYF.

This clonotype was observed a handful of times. CDR3 loop: CASSSRLAGGKRGTQYF. CDR3 nucleotides: TGTGCCAGCAGCTCGCGACTAGCGGGAGGGAAAAGGGGGACCCAGTACTTC. The chain is built from TRBV6-1 and TRBJ2-5, with TRBD2 matching over 14 bases. Trimming took 6 bases from V and 7 from J; bases not matched to a gene: 13. This CDR3 comprises 17 residues. Germline CDR1 reads MNHNS; CDR2 reads SASEGT.

This chain uses TRBV29-1 with TRBJ2-1, with a weak D call TRBD2 (6 bases). V lost 7 bases and J 3 bases, leaving 13 bases between the germline ends. The CDR3 runs to 13 residues. The germline gives CDR1 SQVTM, CDR2 ANQGSEA. CDR3 nucleotides: TGCAGCGCCGTCCGCGGGGACTACAATGAGCAGTTCTTC. Protein sequence: CSAVRGDYNEQFF.

This clonotype was observed a few times. The V call is TRBV3-1, the J call TRBJ2-5; D unclear. Deletions cut 2 bases from V and 5 bases from J, with 6 bases between. This CDR3 has 12 residues. CDR1 and CDR2 (germline): LGHDT, YNNKEL (reference sequence). DNA of the CDR3: TGTGCCAGCAGCCAATTATCGGAGACCCAGTACTTC. Translated: CASSQLSETQYF.

This clonotype was counted only a few times. This chain joins TRBV20-1 and TRBJ2-5; 8 bases align to TRBD2. V was pared by 6 bases and J by 4 bases, with 7 bases of the junction left unmatched. The CDR3 totals 13 residues. The germline gives CDR1 DFQATT, CDR2 SNEGSKA (reference sequence). The CDR3 here is CSAPGGFGETQYF. In nucleotides, the CDR3 is TGCAGTGCCCCGGGGGGGTTTGGAGAGACCCAGTACTTC.

The rearrangement joins TRBV27 to TRBJ2-1; the match to TRBD2 covers 14 bases. CDR1 is MNHEY, CDR2 SMNVEV, per germline (reference sequence). Trimming cost V 5 bases and J 14 bases; bases outside gene matches: 5. The CDR3 contains 13 residues. The CDR3 region has the DNA TGTGCCAGCAGTCCGGGACTAGCGGGAGAAAAGTTCTTC. It specifies CASSPGLAGEKFF.

The V call is TRBV20-1, the J call TRBJ2-3, with a weak D call TRBD2 (5 bases). CDR1 and CDR2 from the germline V gene are DFQATT and SNEGSKA (reference sequence). This CDR3 contains 11 residues. The CDR3, as DNA: TGCGGCGCCGGGATGATGGATACGCAGTATTTT. Protein: CGAGMMDTQYF.

This clonotype was observed at least ten times. The rearrangement links TRBV5-1 to TRBJ2-7; D is possibly TRBD1 or TRBD2 (5 bases each). The germline V and J ends were trimmed by 0 bases and 6 bases, with 7 bases remaining between them. CDR1 is SGHRS and CDR2 is YFSETQ in the germline V gene. The CDR3 sequence is 12 residues long. The CDR3 DNA reads TGCGCCAGCAGCTTGGCGGGGCTCGAGCAGTACTTC. As protein: CASSLAGLEQYF.

The chain is built from TRBV4-2 and TRBJ2-1, with 9 nucleotides matching TRBD2. The germline V gene has CDR1 LGHNA and CDR2 YNFKEQ. V shed 0 bases, J shed 3 bases, and the junction held 3 bases outside the gene matches. The CDR3 loop spans 16 amino acids. The CDR3 sequence: CASSQETSGFYNEQFF. DNA of the CDR3: TGTGCCAGCAGCCAAGAAACTAGCGGGTTCTACAATGAGCAGTTCTTC.

This clonotype was seen more than once but under ten times. The J gene is TRBJ1-5, the V gene TRBV7-6, with a weak D call TRBD1 (5 bases). Looked up from germline, CDR1 is SGHVS and CDR2 is FNYEAQ. This CDR3 is built from 15 residues. V lost 1 base to trimming and J lost 7 bases, with 14 bases between them. DNA of the CDR3: TGTGCCAGCAGCTTAGGGCAGGGACTCACCCAGCCCCAGCATTTT. Protein: CASSLGQGLTQPQHF.

This clonotype came up a few times. The gene calls are TRBV6-5 and TRBJ2-7; 8 positions agree with TRBD1. Germline V gene lookup returns CDR1 MNHEY and CDR2 SVGAGI. CDR3 length equals 16 residues. V trimming: 0 bases; J trimming: 3 bases; junction bases outside the gene matches: 7. The CDR3, as DNA: TGTGCCAGCAGTTACTCTTGGACAGGGCAGATCTACGAGCAGTACTTC. Translating gives CASSYSWTGQIYEQYF.

This clonotype was observed at least ten times. The rearrangement joins TRBV28 to TRBJ2-7; 7 nucleotides match TRBD2. Germline loops: CDR1 MDHEN, CDR2 SYDVKM. The CDR3 loop spans 12 amino acids. After removal of 6 bases from V and 3 bases from J, the junction contained 2 bases not matched to a gene. The CDR3 nucleotides are TGTGCCAGCAGAGGGGAGGGCTACGAGCAGTACTTC. Translating gives CASRGEGYEQYF.

This clonotype was counted only a few times. The chain is built from TRBV7-2 and TRBJ2-7; 9 bases line up with TRBD2. CDR1 and CDR2 from the germline V gene are SGHTA and FQGNSA. V trimming: 5 bases; J trimming: 3 bases; junction bases outside the gene matches: 5. This CDR3 has 14 residues. CDR3 loop: CASSPSSGNYEQYF. Written as DNA, the CDR3 is TGTGCCAGCAGCCCCTCTAGCGGGAACTACGAGCAGTACTTC.

The CDR3 bases are TGTGCCAGCAGGGGGACAGGGATTAGTTCACCCCTCCACTTT. It codes for CASRGTGISSPLHF. The V and J genes are TRBV27 and TRBJ1-6; 9 nucleotides agree with TRBD1. The CDR3 extends over 14 amino acids. V trimming: 6 bases; J trimming: 9 bases; junction bases outside the gene matches: 6. Per the germline V gene, CDR1 is MNHEY and CDR2 is SMNVEV (reference sequence).

The gene calls are TRBV7-2 and TRBJ2-1; possibly TRBD1 for D (5 bases). CDR3 length: 15 amino acids. Germline V gives CDR1 SGHTA, CDR2 FQGNSA. Deletions cut 1 base from V and 6 bases from J, with 13 bases between. The CDR3 protein is CASSLGRPDINEQFF. The DNA for the CDR3 is TGTGCCAGCAGCTTAGGCCGGCCGGACATCAATGAGCAGTTCTTC. The whole variable domain, remainder taken from reference TRBV7-2 and TRBJ2-1, is GAGVSQSPSNKVTEKGKDVELRCDPISGHTALYWYRQSLGQGLEFLIYFQGNSAPDKSGLPSDRFSAERTGGSVSTLTIQRTQQEDSAVYLCASSLGRPDINEQFFGPGTRLTVL.

This clonotype was picked up a small number of times. V is TRBV27 and J is TRBJ2-7; D gene ambiguous. The CDR3 runs to 14 residues. Germline V CDR1 and CDR2: MNHEY, SMNVEV (reference sequence). The germline V and J ends were trimmed by 6 bases and 0 bases, with 12 bases remaining between them. The CDR3 DNA reads as TGTGCCAGCAGACCCTTACAGAACTCCTACGAGCAGTACTTC. Amino acid sequence: CASRPLQNSYEQYF.

The chain is built from TRBV7-3 and TRBJ1-1, with 9 bases lining up with TRBD1. V was pared by 5 bases and J by 6 bases, with 7 bases of the junction left unmatched. There are 14 residues in the CDR3. CDR1 SGHTA and CDR2 FQGTGA come from the germline V gene. The DNA for the CDR3 is TGTGCCAGCAGCCAGCCGGGACAGGGATCTGAAGCTTTCTTT. This encodes CASSQPGQGSEAFF.

The chain links TRBV7-2 to TRBJ1-1, with a tentative D call TRBD1 (5 bases). Per germline, CDR1 SGHTA and CDR2 FQGNSA. Trimming removed 1 base at V and 7 bases at J, with 10 bases between. The CDR3 has 13 amino acids. DNA of the CDR3: TGTGCCAGCAGCTTAGTGCGGGACTATGAAGCTTTCTTT. It is translated as CASSLVRDYEAFF.

This clonotype was seen at least ten times. The J gene is TRBJ2-3, the V gene TRBV28, with TRBD2 matching over 9 bases. The CDR3 has 14 residues. Germline V gene data show CDR1 as MDHEN and CDR2 as SYDVKM. J was trimmed by 2 bases and V by 6 bases; bases with no gene match: 3. The CDR3 sequence is CASSLAGNTDTQYF. Written as DNA, the CDR3 is TGTGCCAGCAGCCTAGCGGGGAACACAGATACGCAGTATTTT. The whole variable domain, remainder taken from reference TRBV28 and TRBJ2-3, is DVKVTQSSRYLVKRTGEKVFLECVQDMDHENMFWYRQDPGLGLRLIYFSYDVKMKEKGDIPEGYSVSREKKERFSLILESASTNQTSMYLCASSLAGNTDTQYFGPGTRLTVL.

The chain couples TRBV7-2 to TRBJ2-5; 9 bases align to TRBD2. Germline assignment: CDR1 SGHTA and CDR2 FQGNSA. This CDR3 is built from 14 residues. The V gene end was trimmed by 1 base and the J gene end by 7 bases; junction bases not matched to a gene: 4. This CDR3 reads CASSLGGLAGTQYF. The CDR3 nucleotides read TGTGCCAGCAGCTTAGGGGGACTAGCAGGGACCCAGTACTTC.